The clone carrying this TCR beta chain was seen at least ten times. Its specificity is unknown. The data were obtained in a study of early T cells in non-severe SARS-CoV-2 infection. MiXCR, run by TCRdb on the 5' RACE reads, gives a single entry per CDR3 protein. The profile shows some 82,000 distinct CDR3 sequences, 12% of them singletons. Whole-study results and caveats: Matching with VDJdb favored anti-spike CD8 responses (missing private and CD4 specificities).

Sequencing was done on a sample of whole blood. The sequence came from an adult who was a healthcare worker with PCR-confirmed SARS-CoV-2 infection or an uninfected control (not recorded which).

This CDR3 reads CASSSVPETQYF. The CDR3, as DNA: TGTGCCAGCAGTTCTGTCCCAGAGACCCAGTACTTC. V gene TRBV12-3 or TRBV12-4 combines with J gene TRBJ2-5; D uncertain. CDR3 size: 12 residues. V lost 4 bases, J lost 4 bases, and 7 bases lay in between.